The source of this T cell receptor (beta chain) is a study of graft-versus-host responses after intestinal transplantation. For the study at large: Grafts that recipients had were multivisceral, liver-intestinal, or isolated intestinal transplants.

This clone was counted a single time. No antigen is known for it. Clones were read by immunoSEQ multiplex PCR, and TCRdb kept only the in-frame ones, dropping some. The table includes 130,000 to 150,000 clones, around 90% detected once. There are 13 residues in the CDR3. The germline V and J ends were trimmed by 4 bases and 8 bases, with 14 bases remaining between them. CDR1 is MNHEY and CDR2 is SMNVEV in the germline V gene (reference sequence). Study-level points and caveats: Early declines in HvG clones that occurred post-transplant were associated with peak circulating GvH clone levels.

The origin of this receptor is a human donor who received an intestinal transplant. Sequenced material: unstimulated CD4+ T cells sorted from spleen or lymph node cells, taken before intestinal transplant. The chain links TRBV27 to TRBJ1-2, with D hard to call. The CDR3 is CASSSIDGGGYTF. In DNA, the CDR3 is TGTGCCAGCAGTTCGATAGACGGTGGAGGCTACACCTTC.